The next 14 T cell receptor beta chains were all read from a single sample in a study of beta chain features in type 1 diabetes. The authors reverse transcribed all of the isolated RNA, so sequencing captured expressed TCRB transcripts. TCRdb keeps only in-frame clones here, not all; method: immunoSEQ multiplex PCR. The data contain 500,000 to 650,000 clones, around 11% of them singletons. Study observations and caveats: Among patients with Type 1 diabetes, TCRB CDR3s were moderately but significantly shorter in every one of the four CD4+ subsets.

Their antigen targets remain unknown. The sequencing input was naive CD4+ T cells from blood. Receptor source: a man younger than 40 with type 1 diabetes.

The chain uses TRBV27 and TRBJ2-4; D is perhaps TRBD1 (6 bases). Trimming took 6 bases from V and 3 from J, leaving 18 bases between them. Germline V CDR1 and CDR2: MNHEY, SMNVEV (reference sequence). This CDR3 spans 16 amino acids. The CDR3 spells CASRPAGVVDKNIQYF. CDR3 sequence (DNA): TGTGCCAGCAGACCAGCAGGGGTTGTGGACAAAAACATTCAGTACTTC.

In its sample, this clone was seen a few times. The same CDR3 is also encoded by other DNA sequences in this sample. The chain carries TRBV29-1 and TRBJ1-1; D call uncertain. The CDR3 extends over 12 amino acids. The V gene lost 4 bases and the J gene lost 0 bases, with 6 bases spanning the gap. Germline CDR1 SQVTM, CDR2 ANQGSEA. The CDR3 is CSVGGMNTEAFF. CDR3 DNA sequence: TGCAGCGTTGGAGGCATGAACACTGAAGCTTTCTTT. Supplemented by reference TRBV29-1 and TRBJ1-1, the full variable domain reads SAVISQKPSRDICQRGTSLTIQCQVDSQVTMMFWYRQQPGQSLTLIATANQGSEATYESGFVIDKFPISRPNLTFSTLTVSNMSPEDSSIYLCSVGGMNTEAFFGQGTRLTVV.

This clone has only a few counts. The sample holds other DNA sequences that translate to the same CDR3. The chain is built from TRBV29-1 and TRBJ2-3; D tentatively fits TRBD1 or TRBD2 (5 bases each). This CDR3 has 12 amino acids. V gave up 3 bases and J gave up 3 bases, with 7 bases separating them. Per germline, CDR1 SQVTM and CDR2 ANQGSEA. The CDR3 here is CSVDGGTDTQYF. The DNA for the CDR3 is TGCAGCGTTGATGGGGGAACAGATACGCAGTATTTT.

The rearrangement links TRBV11-2 to TRBJ1-1; perhaps TRBD1 as D (6 bases). The germline V gene encodes CDR1 SGHAT and CDR2 FQNNGV. The CDR3 spans 15 residues. Trimming removed 2 bases at V and 4 bases at J, with 14 bases between. In DNA form, the CDR3 reads TGTGCCAGCAGCTTATTGGGGGCCCGGGCCACTGAAGCTTTCTTT. Translated, it gives CASSLLGARATEAFF.

This clone turned up a few times. J is TRBJ2-7 and V is TRBV2; D assignment may be TRBD1 or TRBD2 (5 bases each). The CDR3 totals 13 residues. V gave up 5 bases and J gave up 6 bases, with 14 bases separating them. The V gene's germline CDR1 is SNHLY and CDR2 FYNNEI. DNA of the CDR3: TGTGCCAGCAGTAGGCAGGGAGAGGGCGAGCAGTACTTC. This codes for CASSRQGEGEQYF. Using reference TRBV2 and TRBJ2-7 for the parts outside the CDR3, the full variable domain is EPEVTQTPSHQVTQMGQEVILRCVPISNHLYFYWYRQILGQKVEFLVSFYNNEISEKSEIFDDQFSVERPDGSNFTLKIRSTKLEDSAMYFCASSRQGEGEQYFGPGTRLTVT.

In its sample, this clone was seen a few times. The CDR3 region is CSVGDSSGNTIYF. As DNA, the CDR3 is TGCAGCGTTGGGGACAGCTCTGGAAACACCATATATTTT. The rearrangement joins TRBV29-1 to TRBJ1-3, with 7 bases identical to TRBD1. V dropped 4 bases and J dropped 0; count of bases not matched to a gene: 0. Per the germline V gene, CDR1 is SQVTM and CDR2 is ANQGSEA. This CDR3 comprises 13 residues.

The genes are TRBV11-3 and TRBJ2-3; D ambiguous. Germline V gives CDR1 SGHNT, CDR2 YENEEA. The CDR3 is 13 residues long. Trimming removed 4 bases at V and 4 bases at J, with 9 bases between. The CDR3 DNA reads TGTGCCAGCAGCTCACGTTCCTCAGATACGCAGTATTTT. As protein: CASSSRSSDTQYF.

This clone was detected only a few times. The chain uses TRBV7-2 and TRBJ2-1; no clear D gene. The V and J ends lost 2 bases and 14 bases respectively, with 1 base between them. CDR3 length: 8 amino acids. CDR1 is SGHTA, CDR2 FQGNSA, per germline. CDR3 bases: TGTGCCAGCAGCTTAAAGTTCTTC. It codes for CASSLKFF.

This clone was seen a few times. The J gene is TRBJ1-2, the V gene TRBV7-3; 9 bases fit TRBD1. The junction had 4 bases not matched to a gene; V was cut back by 5 bases and J by 6 bases. Germline values: CDR1 SGHTA, CDR2 FQGTGA. The CDR3 is made up of 13 amino acids. For the CDR3, the DNA is TGTGCCAGCAGCCCCGGACAGGGGCATGGCTACACCTTC. This sequence encodes CASSPGQGHGYTF.

The rearrangement links TRBV6-6 to TRBJ2-3; D tentatively fits TRBD1 or TRBD2 (7 bases each). CDR1 is MNHNY, CDR2 SVGAGI, per germline (reference sequence). The V and J ends lost 4 bases and 4 bases respectively, with 12 bases between them. The CDR3 is made up of 14 amino acids. The CDR3 bases are TGTGCCAGCAGTTGGGAGGGGGCCCCAGATACGCAGTATTTT. Its translation is CASSWEGAPDTQYF.

The gene calls are TRBV6-5 and TRBJ2-3, with TRBD1 matching over 7 bases. Germline trimming cut 5 bases from V and 2 bases from J; bases unmatched to any gene: 1. The CDR3 runs 13 residues. Germline values: CDR1 MNHEY, CDR2 SVGAGI. The CDR3 protein is CASSGTVTDTQYF. DNA for the CDR3: TGTGCCAGCAGTGGGACAGTCACAGATACGCAGTATTTT.

This clone was observed a few times. The rearrangement joins TRBV6-5 to TRBJ2-5, with no clear D. Trimming took 0 bases from V and 3 from J, leaving 14 bases between them. This CDR3 has 16 amino acids. From germline, CDR1 is MNHEY and CDR2 SVGAGI. CDR3 loop: CASSYSGVTAEETQYF. CDR3 bases: TGTGCCAGCAGTTACTCTGGGGTAACAGCAGAAGAGACCCAGTACTTC.

This clone was observed a handful of times. This chain links TRBV11-2 with TRBJ2-3, with D possibly being TRBD1 (5 bases). Trimming left V 0 bases short and J 8 bases short, with 12 bases between. Germline V lookup: CDR1 SGHAT, CDR2 FQNNGV. The CDR3 is 14 residues long. The CDR3 spells CASSLEGAGRTQYF. In DNA, the CDR3 is TGTGCCAGCAGCTTAGAAGGGGCAGGGCGTACGCAGTATTTT. Variable domain in full (rest from reference TRBV11-2 and TRBJ2-3): EAGVAQSPRYKIIEKRQSVAFWCNPISGHATLYWYQQILGQGPKLLIQFQNNGVVDDSQLPKDRFSAERLKGVDSTLKIQPAKLEDSAVYLCASSLEGAGRTQYFGPGTRLTVL.

A few counts support this clone. The chain links TRBV7-2 to TRBJ2-3; 8 bases map to TRBD2. The V gene's germline CDR1 is SGHTA and CDR2 FQGNSA. This CDR3 contains 16 residues. Germline trimming cut 5 bases from V and 4 bases from J; bases unmatched to any gene: 11. The CDR3 sequence: CASSLIPRGGADTQYF. The CDR3 DNA reads as TGTGCCAGCAGCCTAATCCCCCGGGGGGGTGCAGATACGCAGTATTTT.